The sequence of this T cell receptor (beta chain) was determined in a study of cytomegalovirus exposure and HLA in healthy donors. The PCR contained 60 Vbeta and 13 Jbeta primers. This table comes from immunoSEQ multiplex PCR, and its TCRdb copy is limited to in-frame clones, with some not included. This sample yields 160,000 or so clones, of which 80% to 90% are seen a single time; approximately 1.9% belongs to the top ten. Trimming cost V 0 bases and J 8 bases, with 8 bases left between them. CDR1 is SGHNT and CDR2 is YENEEA in the germline V gene. The length of the CDR3 is 13 residues. With regard to this clone: As yet, its antigen is unknown.

Findings of the study overall: Associated with cytomegalovirus, according to the listing, were 164 TCR beta chains.

The specimen was PBMCs. The chain combines TRBV11-3 with TRBJ2-1; D gene unclear. The TCR sequence derives from a man between 18 and 35 years old in good health and CMV-seronegative. This CDR3 reads CASSLEVGDEQFF. The CDR3 region has the DNA TGTGCCAGCAGCTTAGAGGTGGGCGATGAGCAGTTCTTC.